The present T cell receptor beta chain was sequenced within a study of beta chain features in type 1 diabetes. Study-wide results and limits: The naive, central memory and Treg TCRB repertoires of patients appeared to be more similar to one another than those of healthy donors. PCR might preferentially amplify shorter templates, equally in patients and controls. Type 1 diabetes patients had TCRB CDR3s that were shorter (moderately but significantly so) in all four CD4+ subsets.

V was trimmed by 1 base and J by 5 bases, leaving 12 bases between them. The CDR3 length is 16 residues. From germline, CDR1 is SGHAT and CDR2 FQNNGV. This clone appeared a few times. Its target is not known. Sorted CD4+ subsets: naive, central memory, regulatory, stem cell-like memory (CD45RO/CCR7/CD25/CD127/CD95/CD27 panel). Reverse transcription of all isolated RNA meant that expressed TCRB transcripts were sequenced. Using immunoSEQ multiplex PCR, the repertoire was profiled, and TCRdb retains in-frame clones only, with some absent. The sample has roughly 250,000 clones, around 20% seen once. V and J are TRBV11-2 and TRBJ1-6; D may be TRBD1 (6 bases). The receptor was isolated from a woman aged 40 to 50 with type 1 diabetes. Sequenced sample: naive CD4+ T cells from blood. CDR3 protein: CASSLVGQLNNSPLHF. The CDR3 nucleotides are TGTGCCAGCAGCTTAGTCGGACAGCTAAATAATTCACCCCTCCACTTT.